This record looks at one TCR beta chain sequence and its context. The sample comes from a study of blood T cell repertoires in COVID-19. Across the whole study: Sources were T cells, B-cell-depleted T cells, or PBMCs; the material itself was cDNA or gDNA.

The table came from immunoSEQ multiplex PCR; TCRdb's copy has only in-frame clones and leaves some out. The sample includes 24,000 or so clones, around 80% of them seen just once. Germline V CDR1 and CDR2: MNHNS, SASEGT. The CDR3 length is 15 residues. V was pared by 6 bases and J by 3 bases, with 10 bases of the junction left unmatched. The clonotype originates from an elderly woman with acute or convalescent COVID-19. V gene TRBV6-1 combines with J gene TRBJ2-7; 8 bases are shared with TRBD1. Sequencing was carried out using peripheral blood. The CDR3 loop is CASSRAGTGFYEQYF. The CDR3 DNA is TGTGCCAGCAGCCGAGCCGGGACAGGATTCTACGAGCAGTACTTC.